This note documents a single TCR beta chain sequence. This sample is drawn from a study of blood T cell repertoires in COVID-19. Study-wide context: Sites in the United States, Italy and Spain provided acute and convalescent COVID-19 samples. PBMCs, B-cell-depleted T cells, or T cells were the source of the cDNA or gDNA that made up the material.

V shed 0 bases and J 0 bases; nucleotides not matched to a gene: 5. CDR1 SGHNT and CDR2 YENEEA come from the germline V gene. This CDR3 is 17 amino acids long. In the original analysis: Estimation of nucleated cell counts was performed using reference gene primer amplification. TCRdb's copy holds only in-frame clones and misses some; the assay was immunoSEQ multiplex PCR. Clone size and the V and J calls come from that table; the DNA yielded D and trimming. The sample lists fewer than 250,000 clones, more than 85% occurring once. The source material was peripheral blood. The clonotype originates from a man in his sixties with acute or convalescent COVID-19. The chain carries TRBV11-3 and TRBJ2-7; TRBD1 matches at 10 bases. This chain's CDR3 is CASSLDTGTGVSYEQYF. CDR3 DNA sequence: TGTGCCAGCAGCTTAGATACCGGGACAGGGGTCTCCTACGAGCAGTACTTC.